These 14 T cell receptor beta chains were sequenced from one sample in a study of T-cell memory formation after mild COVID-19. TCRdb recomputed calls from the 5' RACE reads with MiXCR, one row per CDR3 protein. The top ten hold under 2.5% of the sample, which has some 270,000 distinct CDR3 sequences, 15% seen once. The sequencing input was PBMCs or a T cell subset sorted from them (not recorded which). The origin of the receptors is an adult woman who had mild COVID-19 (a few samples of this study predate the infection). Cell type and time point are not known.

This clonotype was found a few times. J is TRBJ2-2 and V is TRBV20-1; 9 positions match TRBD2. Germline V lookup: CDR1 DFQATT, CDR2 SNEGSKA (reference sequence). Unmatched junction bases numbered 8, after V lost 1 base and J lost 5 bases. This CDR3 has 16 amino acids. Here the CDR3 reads CSARVGGGALTGELFF. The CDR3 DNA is TGCAGTGCTAGAGTAGGCGGGGGGGCCTTGACCGGGGAGCTGTTTTTT.

In DNA, the CDR3 is TGTGCCAGCAGTTCACGGACAGGGGGAGCCCCGGGGACTGAAGCTTTCTTT. This gives the protein CASSSRTGGAPGTEAFF. The chain is built from TRBV12-3 or TRBV12-4 and TRBJ1-1; 10 bases line up with TRBD1. The CDR3 is 17 amino acids. V dropped 4 bases and J dropped 5; count of bases not matched to a gene: 13.

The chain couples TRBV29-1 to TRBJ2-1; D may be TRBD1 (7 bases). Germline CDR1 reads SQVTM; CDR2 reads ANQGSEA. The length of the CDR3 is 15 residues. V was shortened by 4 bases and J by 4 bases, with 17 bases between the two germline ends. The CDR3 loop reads CSVAGGGLGYNEQFF. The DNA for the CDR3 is TGCAGCGTTGCAGGGGGAGGTTTGGGGTACAATGAGCAGTTCTTC.

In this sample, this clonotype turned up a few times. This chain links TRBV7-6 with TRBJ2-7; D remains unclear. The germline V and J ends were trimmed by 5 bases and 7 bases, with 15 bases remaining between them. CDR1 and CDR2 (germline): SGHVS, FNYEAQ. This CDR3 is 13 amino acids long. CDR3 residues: CASSPGPFYEQYF. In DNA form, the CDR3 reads TGTGCCAGCAGCCCAGGCCCTTTTTATGAGCAGTACTTC.

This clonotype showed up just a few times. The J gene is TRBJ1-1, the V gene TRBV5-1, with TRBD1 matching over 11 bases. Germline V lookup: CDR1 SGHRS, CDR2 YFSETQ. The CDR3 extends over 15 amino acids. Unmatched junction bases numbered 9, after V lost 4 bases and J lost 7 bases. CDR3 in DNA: TGCGCCAGCAGCCTGGGACAGGGGGATTCGGGTGAAGCTTTCTTT. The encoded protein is CASSLGQGDSGEAFF.

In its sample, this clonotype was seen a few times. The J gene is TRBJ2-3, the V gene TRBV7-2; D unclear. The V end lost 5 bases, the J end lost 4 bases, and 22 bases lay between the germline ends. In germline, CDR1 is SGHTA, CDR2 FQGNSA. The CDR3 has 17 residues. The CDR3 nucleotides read TGTGCCAGCAGCCGGTCGGTAGCTACCCGAATTGCAGATACGCAGTATTTT. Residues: CASSRSVATRIADTQYF. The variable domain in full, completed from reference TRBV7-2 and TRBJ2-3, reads GAGVSQSPSNKVTEKGKDVELRCDPISGHTALYWYRQSLGQGLEFLIYFQGNSAPDKSGLPSDRFSAERTGGSVSTLTIQRTQQEDSAVYLCASSRSVATRIADTQYFGPGTRLTVL.

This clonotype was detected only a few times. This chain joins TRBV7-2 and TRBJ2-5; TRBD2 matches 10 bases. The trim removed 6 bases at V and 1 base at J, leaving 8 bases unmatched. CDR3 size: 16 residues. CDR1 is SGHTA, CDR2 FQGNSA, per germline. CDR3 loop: CASRTRGLAVQETQYF. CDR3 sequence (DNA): TGTGCCAGCAGGACCCGAGGACTAGCGGTCCAAGAGACCCAGTACTTC.

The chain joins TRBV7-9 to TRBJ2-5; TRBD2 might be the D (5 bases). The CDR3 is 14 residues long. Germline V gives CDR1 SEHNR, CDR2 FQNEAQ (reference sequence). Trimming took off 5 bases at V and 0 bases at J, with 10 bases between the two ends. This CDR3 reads CASSLRTDQETQYF. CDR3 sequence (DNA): TGTGCCAGCAGCCTCCGGACTGACCAAGAGACCCAGTACTTC. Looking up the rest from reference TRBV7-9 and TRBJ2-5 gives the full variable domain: DTGVSQNPRHKITKRGQNVTFRCDPISEHNRLYWYRQTLGQGPEFLTYFQNEAQLEKSRLLSDRFSAERPKGSFSTLEIQRTEQGDSAMYLCASSLRTDQETQYFGPGTRLLVL.

Written as DNA, the CDR3 is TGTGCCATCAGTGAGTCGCCTAGCGGGGGGGCGAACACCGGGGAGCTGTTTTTT. It translates to CAISESPSGGANTGELFF. The chain is built from TRBV10-3 and TRBJ2-2; 12 bases line up with TRBD2. J lost 0 bases, V lost 0 bases, and 2 bases had no gene match. Germline CDR1 reads ENHRY; CDR2 reads SYGVKD. CDR3 length equals 18 residues.

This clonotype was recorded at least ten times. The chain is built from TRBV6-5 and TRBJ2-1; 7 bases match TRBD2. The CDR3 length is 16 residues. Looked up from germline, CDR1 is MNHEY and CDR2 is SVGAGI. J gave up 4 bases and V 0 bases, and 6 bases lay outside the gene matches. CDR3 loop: CASSYSGGRRYNEQFF. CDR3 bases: TGTGCCAGCAGTTACTCTGGCGGGAGACGTTACAATGAGCAGTTCTTC.

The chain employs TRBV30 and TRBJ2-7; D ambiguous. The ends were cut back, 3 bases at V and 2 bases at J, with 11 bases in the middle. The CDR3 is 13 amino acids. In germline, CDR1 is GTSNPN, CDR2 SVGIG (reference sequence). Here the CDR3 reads CAWRVYGTYEQYF. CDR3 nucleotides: TGTGCCTGGAGGGTCTACGGAACCTACGAGCAGTACTTC.

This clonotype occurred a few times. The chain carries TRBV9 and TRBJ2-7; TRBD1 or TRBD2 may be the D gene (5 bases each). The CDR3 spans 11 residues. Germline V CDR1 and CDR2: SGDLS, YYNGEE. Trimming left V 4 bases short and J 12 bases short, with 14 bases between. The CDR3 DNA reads TGTGCCAGCAGCCTCGGGACCGAGGGGTACTTC. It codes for CASSLGTEGYF.

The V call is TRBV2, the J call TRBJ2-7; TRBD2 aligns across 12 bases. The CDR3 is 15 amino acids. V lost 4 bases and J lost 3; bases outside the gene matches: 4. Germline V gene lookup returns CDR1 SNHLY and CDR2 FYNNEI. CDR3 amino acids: CASSGGLAGLYEQYF. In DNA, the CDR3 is TGTGCCAGCAGTGGGGGACTAGCGGGCCTCTACGAGCAGTACTTC. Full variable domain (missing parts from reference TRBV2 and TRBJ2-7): EPEVTQTPSHQVTQMGQEVILRCVPISNHLYFYWYRQILGQKVEFLVSFYNNEISEKSEIFDDQFSVERPDGSNFTLKIRSTKLEDSAMYFCASSGGLAGLYEQYFGPGTRLTVT.

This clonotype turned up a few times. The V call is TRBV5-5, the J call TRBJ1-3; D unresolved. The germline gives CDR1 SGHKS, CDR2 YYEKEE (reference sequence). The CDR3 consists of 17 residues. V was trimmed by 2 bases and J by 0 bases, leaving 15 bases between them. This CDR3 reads CASSLRWSALSGNTIYF. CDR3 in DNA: TGTGCCAGCAGCTTAAGGTGGTCAGCCCTCTCTGGAAACACCATATATTTT.